The sequence of this T cell receptor (beta chain) was determined in a study of cytomegalovirus exposure and HLA in healthy donors. Study-wide findings and caveats: Later analysis identified several of the most significant clusters that appeared linked to common viral pathogens.

PCR employed 60 Vbeta and 13 Jbeta primers. Method: immunoSEQ multiplex PCR; TCRdb's copy keeps in-frame clones and lacks some. In the table there are 55,000 or so clones, 65% to 85% of which are singletons. The CDR3 is 14 amino acids. Germline CDR1 is SGHTA and CDR2 is FQGNSA. The V end was cut by 3 bases, the J end by 4 bases, with 9 bases between. In the case of this clone: Antigen: not known.

The source of this sequence is a man between 25 and 39 years old in good health and CMV-seronegative. Sequencing was done on a sample of PBMCs. The rearrangement uses TRBV7-2 and TRBJ1-4; D ambiguous. CDR3 DNA: TGTGCCAGCAGCTTGTCCCCAGTTAATGAAAAACTGTTTTTT. It codes for CASSLSPVNEKLFF.